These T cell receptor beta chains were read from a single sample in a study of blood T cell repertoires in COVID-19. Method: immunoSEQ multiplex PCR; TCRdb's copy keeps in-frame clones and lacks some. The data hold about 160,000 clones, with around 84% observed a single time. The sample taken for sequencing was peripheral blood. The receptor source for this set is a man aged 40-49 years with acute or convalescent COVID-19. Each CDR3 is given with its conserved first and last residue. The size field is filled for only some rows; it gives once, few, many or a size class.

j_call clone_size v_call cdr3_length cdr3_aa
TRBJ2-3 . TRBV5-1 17 CASSLRASGSRADTQYF
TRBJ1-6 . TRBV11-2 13 CATSGSLNSPLHF
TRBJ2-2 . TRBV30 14 CACARQGAAGELFF
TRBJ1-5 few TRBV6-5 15 CASSYSFRGDQPQHF
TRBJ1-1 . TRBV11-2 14 CASSSQITGEEAFF
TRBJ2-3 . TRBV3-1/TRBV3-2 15 CASSPIAGDTDTQYF
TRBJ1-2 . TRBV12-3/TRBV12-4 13 CASSLGTEYGYTF
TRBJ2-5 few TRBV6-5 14 CASSIRGFQETQYF
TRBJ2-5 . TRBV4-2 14 CASSPGGTQETQYF
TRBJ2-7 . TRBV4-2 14 CASSQTGSSYEQYF
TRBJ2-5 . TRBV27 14 CASWRTGQPETQYF
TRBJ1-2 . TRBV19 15 CASSTSSTDFYGYTF
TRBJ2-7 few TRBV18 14 CASSPGQGAYEQYF
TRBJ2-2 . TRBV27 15 CASSLEGARTGELFF
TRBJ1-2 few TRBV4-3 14 CASSQTGGNNGYTF
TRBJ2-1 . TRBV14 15 CASSLWRGAANEQFF
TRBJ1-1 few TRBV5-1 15 CASSPSDRANTEAFF
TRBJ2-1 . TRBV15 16 CATSRLGGSSYNEQFF
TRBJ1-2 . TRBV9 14 CASSIGLSGDGYTF
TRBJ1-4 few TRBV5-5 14 CASSSEGWREKLFF
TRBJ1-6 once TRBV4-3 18 CASSQDWGGSSYNSPLHF
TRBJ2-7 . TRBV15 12 CATSQETYEQYF
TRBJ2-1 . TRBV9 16 CASSVLSSGGVNEQFF
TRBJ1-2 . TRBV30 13 CAWDTGVDYGYTF
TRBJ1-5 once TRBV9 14 CASSKDRGNQPQHF
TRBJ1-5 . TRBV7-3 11 CASSRYQPQHF
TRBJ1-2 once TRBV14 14 CASSQDPSPYGYTF
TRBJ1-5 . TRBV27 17 CASSPGTGRESYQPQHF
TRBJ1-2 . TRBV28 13 CASSFNGNYGYTF
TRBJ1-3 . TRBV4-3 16 CASSQFTGTPGNTIYF
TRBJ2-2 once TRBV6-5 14 CASSTGLSTGELFF
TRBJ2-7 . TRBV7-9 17 CASSLAGTPPRSNEQYF
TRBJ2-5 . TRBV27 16 CASSPNAAGVGETQYF
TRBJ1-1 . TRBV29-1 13 CSGGTGDYTEAFF
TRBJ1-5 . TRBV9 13 CASSSEWGTSLHF
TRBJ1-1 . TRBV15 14 CATSRDLASVEAFF
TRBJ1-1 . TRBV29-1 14 CSVEAVTGGTEAFF
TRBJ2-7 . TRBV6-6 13 CASSPPGSYEQYF
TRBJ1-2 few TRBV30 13 CAWRETGGRGYTF
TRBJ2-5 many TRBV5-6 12 CASSNEEETQYF
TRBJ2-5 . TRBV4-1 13 CASSQDRGETQYF
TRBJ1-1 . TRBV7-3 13 CASSFTMNTEAFF